The 17 T cell receptor beta chains presented below share a single source sample, sequenced in a study of CD8 T cells in Susac syndrome. RNA was extracted with the RNeasy kit, and a quantity of about 0.45 to 1 ug was reverse transcribed using random hexamers. MiXCR, applied by TCRdb to the immunoSEQ multiplex PCR reads, yields one record per CDR3 protein. The repertoire holds some 190,000 distinct CDR3 sequences, with about 94% as singletons. The specimen sequenced was CD4+ T cells from PBMCs. The receptors originated from a human donor with Susac syndrome.

V usage is TRBV12-3 or TRBV12-4 and J usage is TRBJ1-2, with 7 bases matching TRBD1. This CDR3 contains 13 residues. The trim removed 2 bases at V and 7 bases at J, leaving 4 bases unmatched. The CDR3 DNA reads TGTGCCAGCAGTTTAAGGGGGCTAGCTGGCTACACCTTC. Translation: CASSLRGLAGYTF.

This CDR3 reads CSARGAGFAPLHF. The CDR3 nucleotides read TGCAGTGCTAGAGGGGCAGGGTTCGCACCCCTCCACTTT. The rearrangement uses TRBV20-1 and TRBJ1-6; TRBD1 might be the D (5 bases). CDR1 DFQATT and CDR2 SNEGSKA come from the germline V gene (reference sequence). V was cut by 1 base and J by 11 bases, with 12 bases left in between. The length of the CDR3 is 13 residues.

The genes are TRBV6-2 or TRBV6-3 and TRBJ1-1; 11 bases match TRBD1. V dropped 6 bases and J dropped 5; count of bases not matched to a gene: 8. The CDR3 consists of 15 residues. Per germline, CDR1 MNHEY and CDR2 SVGEGT. CDR3 in DNA: TGTGCCAGCAGACGCGGACAGGGGGCCGGTACTGAAGCTTTCTTT. It codes for CASRRGQGAGTEAFF.

The V call is TRBV5-4, the J call TRBJ1-5, with D hard to call. The CDR3 spans 13 residues. Germline V gives CDR1 SGHNT, CDR2 YYREEE (reference sequence). V lost 5 bases, J lost 6 bases, and 12 bases lay in between. CDR3 coding DNA: TGTGCCAGCAGTGAAGACGCCGGTCAGCCCCAGCATTTT. The encoded protein is CASSEDAGQPQHF.

This clonotype is a singleton in its sample. V gene TRBV7-2 combines with J gene TRBJ2-1; TRBD1 or TRBD2 may be the D gene (5 bases each). CDR3 length: 14 amino acids. The germline V gene encodes CDR1 SGHTA and CDR2 FQGNSA. V was trimmed by 1 base and J by 11 bases, leaving 15 bases between them. The CDR3 reads CASSLDPGSGQQFF. The CDR3 DNA reads as TGTGCCAGCAGCTTAGACCCAGGGAGTGGACAGCAGTTCTTC.

The chain combines TRBV4-2 with TRBJ2-5; possibly TRBD1 for D (6 bases). The CDR3 is 16 residues long. The germline V and J ends were trimmed by 3 bases and 1 base, with 15 bases remaining between them. The germline CDR1 and CDR2 sequences are LGHNA and YNFKEQ. The CDR3 region is CASSQLPRGFQETQYF. CDR3 bases: TGTGCCAGCAGCCAGCTACCGAGGGGGTTCCAAGAGACCCAGTACTTC.

This chain connects TRBV5-1 to TRBJ1-2; D remains ambiguous. V was pared by 0 bases and J by 5 bases, with 8 bases between. The CDR3 sequence is 13 residues long. Germline assignment: CDR1 SGHRS and CDR2 YFSETQ. The CDR3 DNA reads TGCGCCAGCAGCTTGGCGGGGTTGTATGGCTACACCTTC. Translation gives CASSLAGLYGYTF. Full variable domain (rest looked up from reference TRBV5-1 and TRBJ1-2): KAGVTQTPRYLIKTRGQQVTLSCSPISGHRSVSWYQQTPGQGLQFLFEYFSETQRNKGNFPGRFSGRQFSNSRSEMNVSTLELGDSALYLCASSLAGLYGYTFGSGTRLTVV.

This clonotype was seen only a few times. The chain employs TRBV7-6 and TRBJ1-1; D call uncertain. Deletions cut 4 bases from V and 1 base from J, with 7 bases between. The germline V gene encodes CDR1 SGHVS and CDR2 FNYEAQ. CDR3 length: 13 residues. As DNA, the CDR3 is TGTGCCAGCAGCTCCGATTCGAACACTGAAGCTTTCTTT. Translated: CASSSDSNTEAFF.

V and J are TRBV9 and TRBJ1-1; D gene uncertain. In germline, CDR1 is SGDLS, CDR2 YYNGEE. V was cut by 5 bases and J by 0 bases, with 17 bases left in between. The CDR3 is 16 residues long. CDR3 sequence: CASSGKWRGMNTEAFF. DNA of the CDR3: TGTGCCAGCAGTGGAAAATGGCGGGGAATGAACACTGAAGCTTTCTTT.

CDR3 nucleotides: TGTGCCAGCAGCCAACGTGGTGCAGGGACTAGTCATGATACGCAGTATTTT. Its protein product is CASSQRGAGTSHDTQYF. This rearrangement joins TRBV14 to TRBJ2-3; the match to TRBD2 covers 8 bases. The V segment lost 2 bases and the J segment 6 bases; nucleotides outside the gene matches: 13. There are 17 residues in the CDR3. Germline values: CDR1 SGHDN, CDR2 FVKESK.

The chain joins TRBV20-1 to TRBJ1-2; 8 bases fit TRBD1. V lost 5 bases to trimming and J lost 2 bases; unmatched junction nucleotides: 7. This CDR3 has 14 residues. The germline gives CDR1 DFQATT, CDR2 SNEGSKA (reference sequence). CDR3 nucleotides: TGCAGTGCTGCGACAGGGGAGGGAAACTATGGCTACACCTTC. Its translation is CSAATGEGNYGYTF.

The chain combines TRBV15 with TRBJ1-5; TRBD1 matches at 9 bases. The length of the CDR3 is 17 residues. Germline V lookup: CDR1 LNHNV, CDR2 YYDKDF (reference sequence). V shed 2 bases, J shed 5 bases, and the junction held 10 bases outside the gene matches. The CDR3 here is CATSRPPGQGNDQPQHF. The CDR3 DNA sequence: TGTGCCACCAGCAGACCGCCGGGACAGGGTAATGATCAGCCCCAGCATTTT.

The gene calls are TRBV20-1 and TRBJ1-1; D gene unclear. Per the germline V gene, CDR1 is DFQATT and CDR2 is SNEGSKA (reference sequence). The CDR3 sequence is 12 residues long. V lost 6 bases, J lost 1 base, and 9 bases lay in between. CDR3 region: CSARAENTEAFF. CDR3 nucleotides: TGCAGTGCGAGGGCAGAGAACACTGAAGCTTTCTTT.

The genes are TRBV12-3 or TRBV12-4 and TRBJ1-2; D unclear. The CDR3 runs to 13 residues. V shed 5 bases and J shed 3 bases, with 10 bases lying between them. In DNA form, the CDR3 reads TGTGCCAGCAGTGGACGTCCCTACTATGGCTACACCTTC. Protein sequence: CASSGRPYYGYTF.

The chain joins TRBV29-1 to TRBJ2-6; D is unclear. Trimming cost V 6 bases and J 1 base, with 4 bases left between them. This CDR3 spans 12 amino acids. The germline V gene encodes CDR1 SQVTM and CDR2 ANQGSEA. The CDR3 coding sequence is TGCAGCGTCCGGTCTGGGGCCAACGTCCTGACTTTC. Amino acids: CSVRSGANVLTF.

This rearrangement joins TRBV20-1 to TRBJ2-7; 9 positions match TRBD2. Germline lookup yields CDR1 DFQATT and CDR2 SNEGSKA (reference sequence). V lost 6 bases, J lost 0 bases, and 12 bases stayed unmatched. The length of the CDR3 is 16 residues. CDR3 amino acids: CSALPLAGAISYEQYF. The CDR3 DNA reads TGCAGTGCCTTACCATTAGCGGGGGCCATCTCCTACGAGCAGTACTTC.

This chain links TRBV28 with TRBJ1-5; 11 nucleotides agree with TRBD1. The CDR3 is made up of 14 amino acids. Germline CDR1 reads MDHEN; CDR2 reads SYDVKM. V shed 11 bases, J shed 4 bases, and the junction held 7 bases outside the gene matches. The CDR3 reads CAGTGQGANQPQHF. The CDR3 nucleotides are TGTGCCGGGACCGGACAGGGGGCGAATCAGCCCCAGCATTTT. Full variable domain (missing parts from reference TRBV28 and TRBJ1-5): DVKVTQSSRYLVKRTGEKVFLECVQDMDHENMFWYRQDPGLGLRLIYFSYDVKMKEKGDIPEGYSVSREKKERFSLILESASTNQTSMYLCAGTGQGANQPQHFGDGTRLSIL.